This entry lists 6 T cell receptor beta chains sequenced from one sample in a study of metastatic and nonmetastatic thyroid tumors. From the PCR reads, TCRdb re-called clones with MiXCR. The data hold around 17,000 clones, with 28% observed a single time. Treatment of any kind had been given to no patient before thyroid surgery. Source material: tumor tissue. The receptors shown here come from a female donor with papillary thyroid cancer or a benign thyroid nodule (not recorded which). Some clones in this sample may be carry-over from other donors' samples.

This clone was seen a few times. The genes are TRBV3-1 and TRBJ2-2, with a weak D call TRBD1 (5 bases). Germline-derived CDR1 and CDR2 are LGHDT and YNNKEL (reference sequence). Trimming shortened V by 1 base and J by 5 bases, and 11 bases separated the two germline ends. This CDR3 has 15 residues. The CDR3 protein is CASSQARVGTGELFF. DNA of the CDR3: TGTGCCAGCAGCCAAGCCAGGGTCGGGACCGGGGAGCTGTTTTTT.

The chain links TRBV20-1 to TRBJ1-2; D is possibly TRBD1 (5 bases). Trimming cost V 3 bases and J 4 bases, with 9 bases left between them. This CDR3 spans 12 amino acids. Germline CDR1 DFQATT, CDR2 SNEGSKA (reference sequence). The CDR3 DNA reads TGCAGTGCTAGTAGGGGTGCCTATGGCTACACCTTC. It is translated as CSASRGAYGYTF.

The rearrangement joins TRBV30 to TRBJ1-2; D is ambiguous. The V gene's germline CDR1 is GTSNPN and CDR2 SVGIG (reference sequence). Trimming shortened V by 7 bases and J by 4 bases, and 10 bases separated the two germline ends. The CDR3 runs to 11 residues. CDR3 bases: TGTGCCTTTCCGGGTCTCTATGGCTACACCTTC. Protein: CAFPGLYGYTF. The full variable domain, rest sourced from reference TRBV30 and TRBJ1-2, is SQTIHQWPATLVQPVGSPLSLECTVEGTSNPNLYWYRQAAGRGLQLLFYSVGIGQISSEVPQNLSASRPQDRQFILSSKKLLLSDSGFYLCAFPGLYGYTFGSGTRLTVV.

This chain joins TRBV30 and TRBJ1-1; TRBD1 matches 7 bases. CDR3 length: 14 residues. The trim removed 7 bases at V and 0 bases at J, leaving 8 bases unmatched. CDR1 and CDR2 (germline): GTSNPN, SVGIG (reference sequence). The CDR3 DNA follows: TGTGCCTCAGGGAGGGACAGCATGAACACTGAAGCTTTCTTT. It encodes CASGRDSMNTEAFF.

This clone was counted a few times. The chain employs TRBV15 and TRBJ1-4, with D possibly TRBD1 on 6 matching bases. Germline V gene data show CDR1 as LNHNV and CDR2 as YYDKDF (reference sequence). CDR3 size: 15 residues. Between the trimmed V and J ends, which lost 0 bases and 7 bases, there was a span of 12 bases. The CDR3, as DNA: TGTGCCACCAGCAGAGACAGGGGTTGGAGTGAAAAACTGTTTTTT. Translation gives CATSRDRGWSEKLFF.

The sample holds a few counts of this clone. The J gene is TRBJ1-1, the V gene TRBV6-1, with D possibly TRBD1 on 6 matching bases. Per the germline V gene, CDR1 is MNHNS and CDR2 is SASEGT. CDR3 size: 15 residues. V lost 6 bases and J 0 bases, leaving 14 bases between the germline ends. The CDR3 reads CASSLPQGMNTEAFF. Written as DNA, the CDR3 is TGTGCCAGCAGCCTACCCCAGGGGATGAACACTGAAGCTTTCTTT.